This record covers a single T cell receptor beta chain. Sequenced by immunoSEQ multiplex PCR; TCRdb stores in-frame clones only, minus some. The table includes around 72,000 clones, approximately 90% detected once. The trim removed 4 bases at V and 3 bases at J, leaving 2 bases unmatched. This CDR3 is 13 amino acids long. CDR1 SGHRS and CDR2 YFSETQ come from the germline V gene. This sample was included in a study of T cell changes during pregnancy in multiple sclerosis. The chain uses TRBV5-1 and TRBJ2-5, with 8 bases aligning to TRBD2. The sample was peripheral blood, taken in the second trimester of pregnancy. This TCR derives from a female donor in good health, enrolled as a control in a pregnancy study. The chain's CDR3 is CASSPGLEETQYF. The CDR3 DNA follows: TGCGCCAGCAGCCCGGGACTAGAAGAGACCCAGTACTTC.